The present T cell receptor beta chain was sequenced within a study of vaccination and CD4 T cells after COVID-19. On the study more broadly: A positive SARS-CoV-2 nasal swab PCR result was recorded for each convalescent patient; about 9 were mild and one severe.

The CDR3 is 14 residues long. Germline values: CDR1 SGHTA, CDR2 FQGTGA. Trimming cost V 8 bases and J 0 bases, with 10 bases left between them. Treatment described: approximately 9-day PBMC culture with coronavirus spike peptide pools or control peptides (ViraFEST assay). An Oncomine TCR Beta short-read assay was used to sequence the DNA from cultured CD4+ T cells. TCRdb re-analysed the PCR reads in MiXCR, keeping a single row per CDR3 protein. The table records about 9,200 distinct CDR3 sequences, less than 65% of them present only once. Comments on this clonotype: Its antigen is as yet unknown.

The chain carries TRBV7-3 and TRBJ2-2; D is perhaps TRBD2 (5 bases). This clonotype was sampled from a human donor with COVID-19. Sequencing used cultured CD4+ T cells from blood, obtained after SARS-CoV-2 vaccination. CDR3 bases: TGTGCCAGCGGCCGGAGGACGAACACCGGGGAGCTGTTTTTT. This sequence encodes CASGRRTNTGELFF.